Below, 17 T cell receptor beta chains from the same sample are listed, as sequenced in a study of blood T cell repertoires in COVID-19. TCRdb's table, derived via immunoSEQ multiplex PCR, lists solely in-frame clones and lacks some. This sample carries approximately 160,000 clones, around 81% of them seen once, and the ten largest clones take approximately 10%. Sequencing input: peripheral blood. The receptors come from a man aged 55 to 70 with active or convalescent COVID-19.

The chain links TRBV7-2 to TRBJ1-1, with D unresolved. This CDR3 has 14 amino acids. V dropped 1 base and J dropped 2 bases, with 8 bases sitting between them. Per germline, CDR1 SGHTA and CDR2 FQGNSA. CDR3 in amino acids: CASSLESGNTEAFF. Written as DNA, the CDR3 is TGTGCCAGCAGCTTAGAGTCAGGAAACACTGAAGCTTTCTTT.

This clone was seen a few times. The chain recombines TRBV10-3 with TRBJ2-7, with 11 nucleotides matching TRBD2. CDR3 length: 18 residues. Trimming cost V 6 bases and J 3 bases; bases outside gene matches: 16. Germline lookup yields CDR1 ENHRY and CDR2 SYGVKD. Written as DNA, the CDR3 is TGTGCCATCAGCGCTACCGGGACTAGCGGTGCGATAGGCTACGAGCAGTACTTC. Its translation: CAISATGTSGAIGYEQYF.

J is TRBJ1-1 and V is TRBV9, with TRBD1 as a possible D gene (5 bases). The CDR3 has 13 amino acids. Deletions cut 3 bases from V and 5 bases from J, with 11 bases between. The germline V gene encodes CDR1 SGDLS and CDR2 YYNGEE. This CDR3 reads CASSAAGRTEAFF. The DNA of the CDR3 is TGTGCCAGCAGCGCAGCGGGGCGGACTGAAGCTTTCTTT.

The rearrangement uses TRBV28 and TRBJ2-7; maybe TRBD2 (5 bases). V lost 1 base, J lost 6 bases, and 19 bases lay in between. This CDR3 is built from 16 residues. Germline CDR1 is MDHEN and CDR2 is SYDVKM. CDR3 sequence (DNA): TGTGCCAGCAGTTTATCCTCTGGCAGCGGACTCTCCGAGCAGTACTTC. Its protein is CASSLSSGSGLSEQYF.

The chain combines TRBV11-2 with TRBJ2-5, with 9 bases aligning to TRBD2. The germline gives CDR1 SGHAT, CDR2 FQNNGV. The CDR3 is 14 residues long. V dropped 5 bases and J dropped 3; count of bases not matched to a gene: 4. For the CDR3, the DNA is TGTGCCAGCAGCCCACGACTAGCGGAAGAGACCCAGTACTTC. It specifies CASSPRLAEETQYF.

The table lists this clone with many counts. The V gene is TRBV7-2, the J gene TRBJ1-2; 7 bases match TRBD1. Germline CDR1 SGHTA, CDR2 FQGNSA. The CDR3 totals 16 residues. J gave up 5 bases and V 0 bases, and 9 bases lay outside the gene matches. The CDR3 coding sequence is TGTGCCAGCAGCTTAGCGCATGACAGGGTGAGGTATGGCTACACCTTC. Residues: CASSLAHDRVRYGYTF. Supplemented by reference TRBV7-2 and TRBJ1-2, the full variable domain reads GAGVSQSPSNKVTEKGKDVELRCDPISGHTALYWYRQSLGQGLEFLIYFQGNSAPDKSGLPSDRFSAERTGGSVSTLTIQRTQQEDSAVYLCASSLAHDRVRYGYTFGSGTRLTVV.

The chain combines TRBV6-1 with TRBJ1-2; 9 bases agree with TRBD1. CDR1 is MNHNS and CDR2 is SASEGT in the germline V gene. CDR3 length: 17 residues. The trim removed 1 base at V and 4 bases at J, leaving 10 bases unmatched. The CDR3 DNA follows: TGTGCCAGCAGTGAAGGTACAGGACAGGGGTTTATCTATGGCTACACCTTC. It specifies CASSEGTGQGFIYGYTF.

There are a few counts of this clone. This sequence joins TRBV5-6 and TRBJ1-6; perhaps TRBD1 as D (5 bases). The ends were cut back, 0 bases at V and 7 bases at J, with 8 bases in the middle. The CDR3 contains 14 residues. Germline CDR1 is SGHDT and CDR2 is YYEEEE. In nucleotides, the CDR3 is TGTGCCAGCAGCTTGGCAGGGTTCAATTCACCCCTCCACTTT. Translated, it gives CASSLAGFNSPLHF.

The chain uses TRBV5-5 and TRBJ2-4, with TRBD1 identical over 7 bases. The ends lost 4 bases at V and 1 base at J; junction bases unmatched: 8. The CDR3 is 16 residues long. Per the germline V gene, CDR1 is SGHKS and CDR2 is YYEKEE (reference sequence). CDR3 sequence: CASSITLGQAKNIQYF. CDR3 sequence (DNA): TGTGCCAGCAGCATCACCTTGGGACAGGCCAAAAACATTCAGTACTTC.

The chain links TRBV5-5 to TRBJ2-3, with D uncertain. The CDR3 has 16 amino acids. Germline lookup yields CDR1 SGHKS and CDR2 YYEKEE (reference sequence). Trimming cost V 2 bases and J 6 bases, with 19 bases left between them. CDR3 loop: CASSFTHRTEADTQYF. The CDR3 DNA sequence: TGTGCCAGCAGCTTTACCCACCGTACTGAGGCTGATACGCAGTATTTT.

V is TRBV7-8 and J is TRBJ2-2; possible D gene TRBD1, 5 bases. The CDR3 is 17 residues long. The V end lost 1 base, the J end lost 1 base, and 13 bases lay between the germline ends. Germline CDR1 and CDR2: SGHVS and FQNEAQ. CDR3 region: CASSLGQLRMNTGELFF. For the CDR3, the DNA is TGTGCCAGCAGCTTAGGACAGCTTCGAATGAACACCGGGGAGCTGTTTTTT.

This rearrangement joins TRBV4-2 to TRBJ2-1; D may be TRBD2 (6 bases). The CDR3 has 15 residues. Trimming cost V 4 bases and J 7 bases, with 17 bases left between them. Germline CDR1 reads LGHNA; CDR2 reads YNFKEQ. CDR3 in amino acids: CASSPPAGFENEQFF. The CDR3 coding sequence is TGTGCCAGCAGCCCACCAGCGGGTTTCGAGAATGAGCAGTTCTTC.

The chain carries TRBV2 and TRBJ2-7; maybe TRBD2 (5 bases). The CDR3 length is 12 residues. Per the germline V gene, CDR1 is SNHLY and CDR2 is FYNNEI. V lost 5 bases to trimming and J lost 3 bases, with 8 bases between them. CDR3 sequence (DNA): TGTGCCAGCAGTCGTACTAGCTACGAGCAGTACTTC. Protein sequence: CASSRTSYEQYF.

The chain employs TRBV7-2 and TRBJ2-3, with 8 positions matching TRBD2. In germline, CDR1 is SGHTA, CDR2 FQGNSA. Germline trimming cut 5 bases from V and 4 bases from J; bases unmatched to any gene: 5. CDR3 length equals 14 residues. As DNA, the CDR3 is TGTGCCAGCAGCCCGAGCGGGGGATCAGATACGCAGTATTTT. Protein sequence: CASSPSGGSDTQYF.

The genes are TRBV11-1 and TRBJ1-1; unclear D gene. The germline V gene has CDR1 SGHAT and CDR2 FQDESV (reference sequence). This CDR3 has 13 amino acids. Trimming pared 4 bases from V and 2 bases from J, leaving 8 bases between. The CDR3 sequence: CASSWEGNTEAFF. The DNA for the CDR3 is TGTGCCAGCAGCTGGGAGGGAAACACTGAAGCTTTCTTT. The full variable domain, completed using reference TRBV11-1 and TRBJ1-1, is EAEVAQSPRYKITEKSQAVAFWCDPISGHATLYWYRQILGQGPELLVQFQDESVVDDSQLPKDRFSAERLKGVDSTLKIQPAELGDSAMYLCASSWEGNTEAFFGQGTRLTVV.

The chain couples TRBV14 to TRBJ1-2, with D possibly TRBD1 on 6 matching bases. Deletions cut 4 bases from V and 7 bases from J, with 10 bases between. The germline gives CDR1 SGHDN, CDR2 FVKESK. There are 12 residues in the CDR3. This CDR3 reads CASSPQGSGYTF. CDR3 nucleotide sequence: TGTGCCAGCAGCCCCCAGGGGAGTGGCTACACCTTC.

The chain couples TRBV10-3 to TRBJ1-4; D unclear. The CDR3 is 15 residues long. Trimming cost V 2 bases and J 8 bases, with 15 bases left between them. Per the germline V gene, CDR1 is ENHRY and CDR2 is SYGVKD. In DNA, the CDR3 is TGTGCCATCAGTGAGCTGGAGGGAAGAGGGGAAAAACTGTTTTTT. Residues: CAISELEGRGEKLFF.